Listed below are T cell receptor beta chains from one sample, sequenced in a study of PD-L1 blockade in urothelial cancer. The repertoire was sequenced with immunoSEQ multiplex PCR; TCRdb's copy has only in-frame clones and lacks some. The data hold around 110,000 clones, with roughly 89% observed a single time. The sequences come from PBMCs, collected around atezolizumab (anti-PD-L1) treatment. The receptors shown here come from a man aged 55 to 69 with urothelial cancer. CDR3s include the opening cysteine and the closing phenylalanine or tryptophan. The order of the fields is D gene, clone size, J gene, V gene, CDR3 protein, CDR3 DNA. The D gene is left open where the match is weak. Some rows mark clone size as missing; the rest say once, few, many or name a class of expanded clone.

TRBD1 NA TRBJ2-7 TRBV29-1 CSVDSSGAGGAEQYF TGCAGCGTTGATTCGAGTGGGGCAGGGGGCGCCGAGCAGTACTTC
NA NA TRBJ2-2 TRBV5-1 CASSQGQSAGELFF TGCGCCAGCAGCCAAGGACAGTCGGCCGGGGAGCTGTTTTTT
NA few TRBJ2-6 TRBV11-3 CASSLQGLGSGANVLTF TGTGCCAGCAGTCTACAGGGTCTGGGGTCTGGGGCCAACGTCCTGACTTTC
NA NA TRBJ1-2 TRBV19 CASTPVRAGQGGYTF TGTGCCAGTACCCCCGTGCGCGCGGGGCAGGGTGGCTACACCTTC
NA once TRBJ1-1 TRBV7-2 CASSRTGLRTEAFF TGTGCCAGCAGCCGCACAGGCCTACGGACTGAAGCTTTCTTT
TRBD1 NA TRBJ1-1 TRBV28 CASSPPDRAAFF TGTGCCAGCAGTCCACCGGACAGGGCAGCTTTCTTT
NA NA TRBJ1-1 TRBV18 CASSPPRAGAMNTEAFF TGTGCCAGCTCACCACCGAGGGCAGGGGCCATGAACACTGAAGCTTTCTTT
NA NA TRBJ2-3 TRBV18 CASSPPASTDTQYF TGTGCCAGCTCACCACCGGCCAGCACAGATACGCAGTATTTT
NA NA TRBJ2-7 TRBV6-1 CASSEGVSGSYEQYF TGTGCCAGCAGTGAAGGGGTTAGCGGCTCCTACGAGCAGTACTTC
NA NA TRBJ1-2 TRBV28 CATCPPDTYGYTF TGTGCCACTTGTCCACCTGACACCTATGGCTACACCTTC
NA once TRBJ1-5 TRBV10-3 CAISESLSPQHF TGTGCCATCAGTGAGAGTTTGAGCCCCCAGCATTTT
NA NA TRBJ2-1 TRBV4-1 CASSQDAESYNEQFF TGCGCCAGCAGCCAAGATGCGGAATCCTACAATGAGCAGTTCTTC
TRBD2 NA TRBJ2-5 TRBV6-5 CASRQTSGRTETQYF TGTGCCAGCAGACAAACTAGCGGGAGGACGGAGACCCAGTACTTC
TRBD1 NA TRBJ1-2 TRBV27 CASGSGQGEGYTF TGTGCCAGCGGGTCGGGACAGGGGGAAGGCTACACCTTC
TRBD1 NA TRBJ2-5 TRBV28 CASSTYGTGEETQYF TGTGCCAGCAGTACTTACGGGACAGGGGAAGAGACCCAGTACTTC
NA NA TRBJ2-7 TRBV6-5 CASSYGRLYEQYF TGTGCCAGCAGTTACGGCAGACTCTACGAGCAGTACTTC
TRBD1 NA TRBJ2-2 TRBV11-3 CASSLGGTGASGELFF TGTGCCAGCAGCTTAGGTGGGACAGGGGCCTCCGGGGAGCTGTTTTTT
NA NA TRBJ2-5 TRBV28 CASNPAAARQETQYF TGTGCCAGCAATCCCGCGGCGGCCCGTCAAGAGACCCAGTACTTC
NA NA TRBJ1-4 TRBV4-3 CASSQERGGEKLFF TGCGCCAGCAGCCAAGAAAGGGGAGGGGAAAAACTGTTTTTT
NA NA TRBJ2-5 TRBV7-2 CASRFRTMGTQYF TGTGCCAGCAGATTCCGGACTATGGGGACCCAGTACTTC
NA NA TRBJ1-2 TRBV7-2 CASSLGASQGRGYTF TGTGCCAGCAGCTTAGGAGCTTCGCAGGGTCGCGGCTACACCTTC